These T cell receptor beta chains were read from a single sample in a study of T cell repertoires in cytomegalovirus infection. One entry per CDR3 protein, called by TCRdb with MiXCR from the reads. The table shows over 200,000 distinct CDR3 sequences, with around 13% occurring only once. The sequencing sample was made of PBMCs. These receptors were collected from a human donor in good health (CMV status not recorded). Some clones in this sample may be carry-over from other donors' samples. CDR3s include the opening cysteine and the closing phenylalanine or tryptophan. The order of the fields is J gene, V gene, clone size, D gene, CDR3 protein, CDR3 DNA. D genes are given only for firm matches. Not every row has a clone size; where given, it reads once, few, many or a size class.

j_gene: TRBJ2-7; v_gene: TRBV7-3; abundance: .; d_gene: TRBD1; CDR3aa: CASSMSGTGVYEQYF; CDR3nt: TGTGCCAGCAGCATGTCCGGGACAGGGGTCTACGAGCAGTACTTC
j_gene: TRBJ1-2; v_gene: TRBV6-1; abundance: many; d_gene: .; CDR3aa: CASSDPTGAPSNYGYTF; CDR3nt: TGTGCCAGCAGTGACCCGACAGGCGCACCCTCTAACTATGGCTACACCTTC
j_gene: TRBJ1-1; v_gene: TRBV29-1; abundance: .; d_gene: .; CDR3aa: CSVEKGLSRGTEAFF; CDR3nt: TGCAGCGTTGAAAAGGGACTTAGCCGGGGCACTGAAGCTTTCTTT
j_gene: TRBJ1-2; v_gene: TRBV24-1; abundance: many; d_gene: TRBD1; CDR3aa: CATMGDRGNSYGYTF; CDR3nt: TGTGCCACCATGGGGGACAGGGGAAACTCCTATGGCTACACCTTC
j_gene: TRBJ2-7; v_gene: TRBV7-9; abundance: many; d_gene: TRBD1; CDR3aa: CASSDTGTGVPKQYF; CDR3nt: TGTGCCAGCAGCGACACCGGGACAGGGGTACCCAAGCAGTACTTC
j_gene: TRBJ2-3; v_gene: TRBV4-3; abundance: .; d_gene: .; CDR3aa: CASSAGGRGADTQYF; CDR3nt: TGCGCCAGCAGCGCCGGAGGACGTGGCGCAGATACGCAGTATTTT
j_gene: TRBJ1-3; v_gene: TRBV7-2; abundance: many; d_gene: TRBD1; CDR3aa: CASSLVPTFTRTGGSGNTIYF; CDR3nt: TGTGCCAGCAGCTTAGTCCCTACTTTTACCCGGACAGGGGGATCTGGAAACACCATATATTTT
j_gene: TRBJ1-5; v_gene: TRBV2; abundance: few; d_gene: TRBD1; CDR3aa: CASSEDRYQPQHF; CDR3nt: TGTGCCAGCAGTGAGGACAGGTATCAGCCCCAGCATTTT
j_gene: TRBJ1-1; v_gene: TRBV28; abundance: many; d_gene: .; CDR3aa: CASSRDGWATEAFF; CDR3nt: TGTGCCAGCAGTCGGGACGGATGGGCCACTGAAGCTTTCTTT
j_gene: TRBJ2-1; v_gene: TRBV6-1; abundance: many; d_gene: .; CDR3aa: CASRGGFTPKSSYNEQFF; CDR3nt: TGTGCCAGCAGAGGGGGGTTCACACCAAAGAGCTCCTACAATGAGCAGTTCTTC
j_gene: TRBJ2-7; v_gene: TRBV29-1; abundance: .; d_gene: .; CDR3aa: CSVGSSDEQYF; CDR3nt: TGCAGCGTTGGGTCTAGTGACGAGCAGTACTTC
j_gene: TRBJ2-7; v_gene: TRBV29-1; abundance: .; d_gene: .; CDR3aa: CSVRTGPTYEQYF; CDR3nt: TGCAGCGTACGGACCGGGCCCACCTACGAGCAGTACTTC
j_gene: TRBJ2-2; v_gene: TRBV7-2; abundance: many; d_gene: .; CDR3aa: CASSWTGELFF; CDR3nt: TGTGCCAGCAGTTGGACCGGGGAGCTGTTTTTT
j_gene: TRBJ1-2; v_gene: TRBV7-9; abundance: few; d_gene: .; CDR3aa: CASSVTVLYYGYTF; CDR3nt: TGTGCCAGCAGCGTTACTGTCCTTTACTATGGCTACACCTTC
j_gene: TRBJ1-3; v_gene: TRBV7-2; abundance: many; d_gene: TRBD1; CDR3aa: CASSSTGQGKGNTIYF; CDR3nt: TGTGCCAGCAGCTCGACGGGACAGGGGAAAGGAAACACCATATATTTT
j_gene: TRBJ2-5; v_gene: TRBV20-1; abundance: .; d_gene: .; CDR3aa: CSASKVERGQETQYF; CDR3nt: TGCAGTGCTAGTAAGGTAGAGAGGGGCCAAGAGACCCAGTACTTC
j_gene: TRBJ2-7; v_gene: TRBV5-1; abundance: few; d_gene: .; CDR3aa: CASSLDTGASYEQYF; CDR3nt: TGCGCCAGCAGCTTGGACACAGGAGCCTCCTACGAGCAGTACTTC
j_gene: TRBJ1-1; v_gene: TRBV10-3; abundance: .; d_gene: .; CDR3aa: CAISEFKSMNTEAFF; CDR3nt: TGTGCCATCAGTGAGTTCAAGAGTATGAACACTGAAGCTTTCTTT
j_gene: TRBJ1-2; v_gene: TRBV7-2; abundance: .; d_gene: .; CDR3aa: CASSITGGYTF; CDR3nt: TGTGCCAGCAGCATCACGGGAGGCTACACCTTC
j_gene: TRBJ1-4; v_gene: TRBV28; abundance: many; d_gene: TRBD1; CDR3aa: CASRGTGAFPKLFF; CDR3nt: TGTGCCAGCAGGGGGACAGGCGCTTTCCCTAAACTGTTTTTT
j_gene: TRBJ1-1; v_gene: TRBV5-1; abundance: many; d_gene: .; CDR3aa: CASSLETVFAEAFF; CDR3nt: TGCGCCAGCAGCTTGGAAACAGTTTTCGCTGAAGCTTTCTTT
j_gene: TRBJ2-7; v_gene: TRBV27; abundance: .; d_gene: TRBD1; CDR3aa: CASSERDRSYEQYF; CDR3nt: TGTGCCAGCAGTGAAAGGGACAGGAGCTACGAGCAGTACTTC
j_gene: TRBJ2-2; v_gene: TRBV5-1; abundance: few; d_gene: .; CDR3aa: CASSSPRHTNTGELFF; CDR3nt: TGCGCCAGCAGCTCGCCGAGGCATACGAACACCGGGGAGCTGTTTTTT
j_gene: TRBJ2-1; v_gene: TRBV6-2/TRBV6-3; abundance: many; d_gene: .; CDR3aa: CASSRLQNEQFF; CDR3nt: TGTGCCAGCAGTAGACTCCAAAATGAGCAGTTCTTC
j_gene: TRBJ2-5; v_gene: TRBV7-2; abundance: many; d_gene: TRBD2; CDR3aa: CASSLGGRAEETQYF; CDR3nt: TGTGCCAGCAGCTTAGGGGGGAGGGCTGAAGAGACCCAGTACTTC
j_gene: TRBJ1-5; v_gene: TRBV7-2; abundance: many; d_gene: .; CDR3aa: CASSDPGAVQPQHF; CDR3nt: TGTGCCAGCAGCGATCCTGGGGCAGTTCAGCCCCAGCATTTT
j_gene: TRBJ2-1; v_gene: TRBV2; abundance: .; d_gene: .; CDR3aa: CASSGTVWHEQFF; CDR3nt: TGTGCCAGCAGTGGGACAGTTTGGCATGAGCAGTTCTTC
j_gene: TRBJ2-1; v_gene: TRBV6-5; abundance: many; d_gene: .; CDR3aa: CASSWLNEQFF; CDR3nt: TGTGCCAGCAGTTGGTTGAATGAGCAGTTCTTC
j_gene: TRBJ2-1; v_gene: TRBV5-1; abundance: few; d_gene: .; CDR3aa: CASRSRDGFSYNEQFF; CDR3nt: TGCGCCAGCAGAAGCCGGGACGGGTTCTCCTACAATGAGCAGTTCTTC
j_gene: TRBJ2-7; v_gene: TRBV7-9; abundance: .; d_gene: TRBD1; CDR3aa: CASNFLGQGASYEQYF; CDR3nt: TGTGCCAGCAACTTCCTCGGACAGGGGGCTTCATACGAGCAGTACTTC
j_gene: TRBJ2-2; v_gene: TRBV29-1; abundance: few; d_gene: .; CDR3aa: CSVVGQGSNTGELFF; CDR3nt: TGCAGCGTTGTCGGCCAGGGGTCGAACACCGGGGAGCTGTTTTTT
j_gene: TRBJ1-5; v_gene: TRBV28; abundance: few; d_gene: .; CDR3aa: CASSTGAFGPQHF; CDR3nt: TGTGCCAGCAGCACCGGGGCCTTCGGGCCCCAGCATTTT
j_gene: TRBJ1-4; v_gene: TRBV20-1; abundance: .; d_gene: .; CDR3aa: CSAKSAGGGANEKLFF; CDR3nt: TGCAGTGCCAAATCTGCGGGGGGGGGAGCTAATGAAAAACTGTTTTTT
j_gene: TRBJ2-7; v_gene: TRBV6-2/TRBV6-3; abundance: many; d_gene: .; CDR3aa: CASRELRERSYEQYF; CDR3nt: TGTGCCAGCAGAGAACTGAGGGAAAGGTCCTACGAGCAGTACTTC
j_gene: TRBJ1-2; v_gene: TRBV19; abundance: .; d_gene: .; CDR3aa: CASSTPGHVYGYTF; CDR3nt: TGTGCCAGTAGTACCCCGGGACACGTCTATGGCTACACCTTC
j_gene: TRBJ2-1; v_gene: TRBV29-1; abundance: few; d_gene: .; CDR3aa: CSVEDLVAANYNEQFF; CDR3nt: TGCAGCGTTGAAGATCTTGTGGCTGCAAACTACAATGAGCAGTTCTTC
j_gene: TRBJ1-2; v_gene: TRBV5-6; abundance: many; d_gene: .; CDR3aa: CASSFPVWQGDYGYTF; CDR3nt: TGTGCCAGCAGCTTCCCCGTCTGGCAGGGAGACTATGGCTACACCTTC
j_gene: TRBJ2-7; v_gene: TRBV5-1; abundance: few; d_gene: TRBD2; CDR3aa: CASSIDEPVLAGYEQYF; CDR3nt: TGCGCCAGCAGCATAGATGAACCGGTTCTAGCGGGCTATGAGCAGTACTTC
j_gene: TRBJ2-3; v_gene: TRBV11-3; abundance: few; d_gene: TRBD2; CDR3aa: CASSTSGMLANTQYF; CDR3nt: TGTGCCAGCAGCACTAGCGGGATGCTCGCGAATACGCAGTATTTT
j_gene: TRBJ2-3; v_gene: TRBV7-2; abundance: many; d_gene: .; CDR3aa: CASSLESGPSGTDTQYF; CDR3nt: TGTGCCAGCAGCTTAGAAAGCGGGCCCAGTGGCACAGATACGCAGTATTTT
j_gene: TRBJ1-3; v_gene: TRBV14; abundance: few; d_gene: TRBD1; CDR3aa: CASSQVQGSGNTIYF; CDR3nt: TGTGCCAGCAGCCAAGTACAGGGGTCCGGAAACACCATATATTTT
j_gene: TRBJ2-2; v_gene: TRBV7-8; abundance: many; d_gene: .; CDR3aa: CASSHGTDTGELFF; CDR3nt: TGTGCCAGCAGCCATGGGACGGACACCGGGGAGCTGTTTTTT
j_gene: TRBJ2-1; v_gene: TRBV7-2; abundance: many; d_gene: TRBD2; CDR3aa: CASSFKAGGPSEQFF; CDR3nt: TGTGCCAGCAGCTTCAAAGCGGGGGGGCCGAGTGAGCAGTTCTTC
j_gene: TRBJ2-7; v_gene: TRBV7-9; abundance: many; d_gene: TRBD1; CDR3aa: CASRLGTGAGQYF; CDR3nt: TGTGCCAGCAGGCTCGGGACAGGGGCTGGGCAGTACTTC
j_gene: TRBJ1-3; v_gene: TRBV20-1; abundance: .; d_gene: .; CDR3aa: CSARDIRSSGNTIYF; CDR3nt: TGCAGTGCTAGAGATATAAGGAGCTCTGGAAACACCATATATTTT
j_gene: TRBJ2-2; v_gene: TRBV5-6; abundance: few; d_gene: TRBD1; CDR3aa: CASSSLGQGNTGELFF; CDR3nt: TGTGCCAGCAGCTCCTTGGGACAGGGGAACACCGGGGAGCTGTTTTTT
j_gene: TRBJ1-6; v_gene: TRBV7-2; abundance: many; d_gene: .; CDR3aa: CASSLIPGSNSPLHF; CDR3nt: TGTGCCAGCAGCTTAATCCCTGGCTCCAATTCACCCCTCCACTTT